One sample yielded the 30 T cell receptor beta chains listed below, sequenced in a study of blood T cell repertoires in COVID-19. The repertoire was sequenced with immunoSEQ multiplex PCR; TCRdb's copy has only in-frame clones and lacks some. The table shows 200,000 to 250,000 clones, with 85% to 90% occurring only once. Sequences were obtained from PBMCs or T cells enriched from blood (not recorded which). These receptors were taken from a man aged 25-45 years who had been exposed to COVID-19.

The chain carries TRBV12-3 or TRBV12-4 and TRBJ2-5; TRBD2 aligns across 11 bases. This CDR3 region has 13 residues. Trimming at V came to 7 bases and at J to 5 bases, leaving 3 bases not matched to a gene. The CDR3 region has the DNA TGTGCCAGCACCCCTAGCGGGAGGGAGACCCAGTACTTC. Translating gives CASTPSGRETQYF.

The chain recombines TRBV29-1 with TRBJ1-1; D is unclear. V was clipped by 1 base and J by 0 bases, with 6 bases between them. CDR3 length: 13 amino acids. Per the germline V gene, CDR1 is SQVTM and CDR2 is ANQGSEA. In DNA, the CDR3 is TGCAGCGTTGAAGTTGAGGTGAACACTGAAGCTTTCTTT. This codes for CSVEVEVNTEAFF. The entire variable domain, with the rest obtained from reference TRBV29-1 and TRBJ1-1, is as follows: SAVISQKPSRDICQRGTSLTIQCQVDSQVTMMFWYRQQPGQSLTLIATANQGSEATYESGFVIDKFPISRPNLTFSTLTVSNMSPEDSSIYLCSVEVEVNTEAFFGQGTRLTVV.

This clone was recorded once. This CDR3 reads CASSARGQKTYEQYF. CDR3 nucleotides: TGTGCCAGCAGCGCCCGGGGACAGAAGACCTACGAGCAGTACTTC. The rearrangement uses TRBV13 and TRBJ2-7; TRBD1 matches at 7 bases. Per germline, CDR1 PRHDT and CDR2 FYEKMQ (reference sequence). Germline trimming cut 5 bases from V and 2 bases from J; bases unmatched to any gene: 9. The CDR3 runs to 15 residues.

The gene calls are TRBV25-1 and TRBJ1-2; 11 bases map to TRBD1. V was clipped by 5 bases and J by 4 bases; unmatched bases: 6. This CDR3 contains 15 residues. Germline V gene sequence: CDR1 MGHDK, CDR2 SYGVNS. CDR3 sequence (DNA): TGTGCCAGCAGTTTCGGGACAGGGGGATCCTATGGCTACACCTTC. This translates into CASSFGTGGSYGYTF.

The chain couples TRBV4-3 to TRBJ2-7; D possibly corresponds to TRBD2 (6 bases). The CDR3 is 15 amino acids. CDR1 is LGHNA and CDR2 is YSLEER in the germline V gene. Deletions cut 0 bases from V and 6 bases from J, with 15 bases between. The CDR3 reads CASSQEARERFEQYF. The CDR3 nucleotides are TGCGCCAGCAGCCAAGAAGCCCGGGAGCGTTTCGAGCAGTACTTC.

V gene TRBV3-1 (or the pseudogene TRBV3-2) combines with J gene TRBJ2-2; 16 bases align to TRBD2. The CDR3 extends over 16 amino acids. V dropped 5 bases and J dropped 6; count of bases not matched to a gene: 3. The germline V gene encodes CDR1 LGHDT and CDR2 YNNKEL (reference sequence). CDR3 DNA: TGTGCCAGCAGCAATGGGACTAGCGGGGGGGCCGGGGAGCTGTTTTTT. Its protein product is CASSNGTSGGAGELFF.

The CDR3 sequence is CSVRRTAALDGYTF. The CDR3 bases are TGCAGCGTTCGCAGGACAGCAGCACTCGATGGCTACACCTTC. The chain couples TRBV29-1 to TRBJ1-2; D perhaps matches TRBD1 (6 bases). The CDR3 has 14 residues. V was shortened by 5 bases and J by 6 bases, with 19 bases between the two germline ends. CDR1 and CDR2 (germline): SQVTM, ANQGSEA.

Ten or more counts support this clone. The chain links TRBV27 to TRBJ2-1, with a possible D match to TRBD1 (6 bases). CDR3 length equals 14 residues. Germline V gene lookup returns CDR1 MNHEY and CDR2 SMNVEV (reference sequence). Deletions cut 6 bases from V and 5 bases from J, with 14 bases between. In nucleotides, the CDR3 is TGTGCCAGCAGCTATACAGGGTCCCACAATGAGCAGTTCTTC. It encodes CASSYTGSHNEQFF.

The chain combines TRBV11-2 with TRBJ2-2, with no clear D. Between the trimmed V and J ends, which lost 4 bases and 2 bases, there was a span of 17 bases. Germline V gene sequence: CDR1 SGHAT, CDR2 FQNNGV. CDR3 length: 17 residues. The CDR3 DNA is TGTGCCAGCAGCTCTGCGACAAACATGGTCAACACCGGGGAGCTGTTTTTT. This translates into CASSSATNMVNTGELFF.

The chain employs TRBV5-4 and TRBJ1-1; 8 nucleotides align to TRBD1. J lost 3 bases, V lost 4 bases, and 5 bases had no gene match. Per the germline V gene, CDR1 is SGHNT and CDR2 is YYREEE (reference sequence). This CDR3 spans 14 amino acids. The CDR3 spells CASSMDRDDTEAFF. CDR3 nucleotides: TGTGCCAGCAGCATGGACAGGGATGACACTGAAGCTTTCTTT.

V and J are TRBV19 and TRBJ1-5; D perhaps matches TRBD1 (6 bases). CDR3 length: 14 residues. The germline V gene has CDR1 LNHDA and CDR2 SQIVND (reference sequence). V lost 10 bases to trimming and J lost 3 bases, with 16 bases between them. This CDR3 is CATATTGSNQPQHF. CDR3 in DNA: TGTGCCACAGCAACAACAGGGTCCAATCAGCCCCAGCATTTT.

This chain links TRBV10-3 with TRBJ1-1; D unresolved. Germline lookup yields CDR1 ENHRY and CDR2 SYGVKD. Trimming shortened V by 0 bases and J by 4 bases, and 12 bases separated the two germline ends. The CDR3 is 15 residues long. As DNA, the CDR3 is TGTGCCATCAGTGAGTCCCCAGGACGGGGCACTGAAGCTTTCTTT. This gives the protein CAISESPGRGTEAFF.

This rearrangement joins TRBV4-3 to TRBJ2-7; a possible D gene is TRBD2 (6 bases). The V end was cut by 0 bases, the J end by 3 bases, with 12 bases between. The germline gives CDR1 LGHNA, CDR2 YSLEER. This CDR3 comprises 15 residues. The CDR3 DNA reads as TGCGCCAGCAGCCAAGATCTTGCGGGGAACTACGAGCAGTACTTC. It translates to CASSQDLAGNYEQYF.

The chain combines TRBV3-1 (or the pseudogene TRBV3-2) with TRBJ1-5, with D hard to call. Germline CDR1 reads LGHDT; CDR2 reads YNNKEL (reference sequence). The CDR3 length is 12 residues. The ends were cut back, 5 bases at V and 9 bases at J, with 11 bases in the middle. The chain's CDR3 is CASSTPGVPQHF. CDR3 nucleotide sequence: TGTGCCAGCAGCACCCCAGGTGTGCCCCAGCATTTT.

V usage is TRBV4-1 and J usage is TRBJ1-1; weak D call: TRBD1 (5 bases). Trimming stripped 3 bases from V and 1 base from J, with 12 bases between. The CDR3 contains 15 residues. CDR1 is MGHRA, CDR2 YSYEKL, per germline. The CDR3 DNA reads as TGCGCCAGCAGCCAGGAGGGGCTGGGGAACACTGAAGCTTTCTTT. The encoded protein is CASSQEGLGNTEAFF.

V and J are TRBV2 and TRBJ1-1; D might be TRBD1 (5 bases). V was trimmed by 7 bases and J by 11 bases, leaving 23 bases between them. There are 14 residues in the CDR3. Germline CDR1 SNHLY, CDR2 FYNNEI. In DNA form, the CDR3 reads TGTGCCAGCATCCCCCGTGACGCAGGGTTAAGGGCTTTCTTT. As protein: CASIPRDAGLRAFF.

This chain uses TRBV6-2 or TRBV6-3 with TRBJ1-2, with D possibly being TRBD1 (5 bases). The length of the CDR3 is 13 residues. Germline CDR1 is MNHEY and CDR2 is SVGEGT. V lost 5 bases to trimming and J lost 6 bases, with 13 bases between them. The CDR3 DNA reads as TGTGCCAGCAGTCCCGACAGTCTGAATGGCTACACCTTC. It codes for CASSPDSLNGYTF.

V is TRBV4-1 and J is TRBJ2-1, with 8 nucleotides matching TRBD1. Germline CDR1 reads MGHRA; CDR2 reads YSYEKL. J lost 6 bases, V lost 3 bases, and 4 bases had no gene match. The CDR3 has 14 amino acids. The CDR3: CASSHGQGGNEQFF. The DNA of the CDR3 is TGCGCCAGCAGCCACGGACAGGGAGGCAATGAGCAGTTCTTC.

V and J are TRBV5-1 and TRBJ2-7, with D possibly matching TRBD1 (7 bases). CDR1 is SGHRS and CDR2 is YFSETQ in the germline V gene. Trimming cost V 7 bases and J 1 base, with 12 bases left between them. CDR3 size: 13 residues. CDR3 sequence (DNA): TGCGCCAGCCGCGGGACAGATTCCTACGAGCAGTACTTC. This gives the protein CASRGTDSYEQYF.

V is TRBV19 and J is TRBJ1-4, with a weak D call TRBD1 (5 bases). Germline CDR1 is LNHDA and CDR2 is SQIVND (reference sequence). This CDR3 region has 16 residues. Trimming shortened V by 7 bases and J by 0 bases, and 15 bases separated the two germline ends. CDR3 loop: CASKGQAMSTNEKLFF. CDR3 coding DNA: TGTGCCAGTAAGGGGCAAGCGATGTCAACTAATGAAAAACTGTTTTTT.

The chain is built from TRBV5-5 and TRBJ2-7; D possibly corresponds to TRBD1 (5 bases). The V end lost 0 bases, the J end lost 1 base, and 11 bases lay between the germline ends. Germline-derived CDR1 and CDR2 are SGHKS and YYEKEE (reference sequence). The CDR3 covers 15 residues. The CDR3 bases are TGTGCCAGCAGCTTGGCGGACACCCTTTCCTACGAGCAGTACTTC. This encodes CASSLADTLSYEQYF.

This rearrangement joins TRBV5-1 to TRBJ1-6; 7 positions agree with TRBD1. This CDR3 comprises 14 residues. Germline loops: CDR1 SGHRS, CDR2 YFSETQ. V lost 6 bases to trimming and J lost 10 bases; unmatched junction nucleotides: 10. CDR3 region: CASTAGQGGSPLHF. The CDR3 region has the DNA TGCGCCAGCACGGCCGGGCAGGGGGGATCACCCCTCCACTTT.

The CDR3 region is CASSIGTGGKDTEAFF. The CDR3 region has the DNA TGTGCCAGTAGTATAGGGACAGGGGGTAAGGACACTGAAGCTTTCTTT. The chain links TRBV19 to TRBJ1-1, with 10 bases fitting TRBD1. This CDR3 has 16 residues. V shed 1 base, J shed 3 bases, and the junction held 5 bases outside the gene matches. Germline V gives CDR1 LNHDA, CDR2 SQIVND (reference sequence).

In its sample, this clone was seen once. This chain links TRBV6-5 with TRBJ1-6, with no clear D. The CDR3 spans 15 residues. Deletions cut 2 bases from V and 4 bases from J, with 9 bases between. The V gene's germline CDR1 is MNHEY and CDR2 SVGAGI. CDR3 sequence reads: CASSYVQAYNSPLHF. The CDR3 region has the DNA TGTGCCAGCAGTTACGTCCAGGCGTATAATTCACCCCTCCACTTT.

The chain employs TRBV2 and TRBJ2-2, with 9 positions matching TRBD1. This CDR3 contains 15 residues. The V and J ends lost 6 bases and 4 bases, in that order; junction bases with no gene match: 6. CDR1 SNHLY and CDR2 FYNNEI come from the germline V gene. For the CDR3, the DNA is TGTGCCAGCAGCCCCGGGACAGGGAGCACCGGGGAGCTGTTTTTT. This encodes CASSPGTGSTGELFF.

V usage is TRBV9 and J usage is TRBJ2-1; 11 bases match TRBD2. The junction had 10 bases not matched to a gene; V was cut back by 8 bases and J by 6 bases. Germline CDR1 is SGDLS and CDR2 is YYNGEE. This CDR3 contains 15 residues. The CDR3 coding sequence is TGTGCCAGTTCGACTAGCGGGGCTACCAGCAATGAGCAGTTCTTC. Protein: CASSTSGATSNEQFF. The full variable domain, with the rest looked up from reference TRBV9 and TRBJ2-1, is DSGVTQTPKHLITATGQRVTLRCSPRSGDLSVYWYQQSLDQGLQFLIQYYNGEERAKGNILERFSAQQFPDLHSELNLSSLELGDSALYFCASSTSGATSNEQFFGPGTRLTVL.

This chain uses TRBV5-4 with TRBJ2-1, with D possibly TRBD2 on 5 matching bases. The germline V gene has CDR1 SGHNT and CDR2 YYREEE (reference sequence). The V end lost 0 bases, the J end lost 3 bases, and 10 bases lay between the germline ends. The CDR3 length is 15 residues. In nucleotides, the CDR3 is TGTGCCAGCAGCTTGGACCTAGCAGACTACAATGAGCAGTTCTTC. It codes for CASSLDLADYNEQFF.

This sequence joins TRBV5-4 and TRBJ2-1; 11 bases are shared with TRBD2. This CDR3 contains 17 residues. Germline CDR1 is SGHNT and CDR2 is YYREEE (reference sequence). V dropped 2 bases and J dropped 4; count of bases not matched to a gene: 8. The CDR3 sequence: CASSFTSGGRTYNEQFF. CDR3 coding DNA: TGTGCCAGCAGCTTTACTAGCGGGGGAAGAACATACAATGAGCAGTTCTTC.

The chain combines TRBV7-9 with TRBJ1-1, with D maybe TRBD1 (6 bases). This CDR3 has 15 residues. Germline CDR1 SEHNR, CDR2 FQNEAQ (reference sequence). Deletions cut 2 bases from V and 5 bases from J, with 15 bases between. The CDR3 nucleotides are TGTGCCAGCAGCTTATCCGGGGGGCAGTGGACTGAAGCTTTCTTT. It yields the protein CASSLSGGQWTEAFF. Full variable domain (rest looked up from reference TRBV7-9 and TRBJ1-1): DTGVSQNPRHKITKRGQNVTFRCDPISEHNRLYWYRQTLGQGPEFLTYFQNEAQLEKSRLLSDRFSAERPKGSFSTLEIQRTEQGDSAMYLCASSLSGGQWTEAFFGQGTRLTVV.

This chain uses TRBV19 with TRBJ1-5; a possible D gene is TRBD1 (6 bases). Germline assignment: CDR1 LNHDA and CDR2 SQIVND (reference sequence). CDR3 size: 18 residues. The V gene lost 6 bases and the J gene lost 4 bases, with 25 bases spanning the gap. This CDR3 is CASRVRPTGPSGNQPQHF. In nucleotides, the CDR3 is TGTGCCAGTAGGGTAAGACCGACAGGCCCCTCGGGGAATCAGCCCCAGCATTTT.